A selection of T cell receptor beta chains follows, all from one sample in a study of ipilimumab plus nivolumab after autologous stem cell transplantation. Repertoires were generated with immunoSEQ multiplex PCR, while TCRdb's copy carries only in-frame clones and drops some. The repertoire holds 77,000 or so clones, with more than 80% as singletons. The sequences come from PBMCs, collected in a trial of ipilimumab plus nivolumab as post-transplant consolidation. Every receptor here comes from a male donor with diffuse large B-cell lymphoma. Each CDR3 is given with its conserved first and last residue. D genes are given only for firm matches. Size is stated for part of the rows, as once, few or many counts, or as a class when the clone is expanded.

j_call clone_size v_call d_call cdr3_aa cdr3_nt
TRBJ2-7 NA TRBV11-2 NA CASSQTGLTYEQYF TGTGCCAGCAGCCAGACGGGACTTACCTACGAGCAGTACTTC
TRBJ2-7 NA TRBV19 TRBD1 CASSDRGPYEQYF TGTGCCAGTTCGGACAGGGGTCCCTACGAGCAGTACTTC
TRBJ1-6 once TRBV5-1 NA CASSLERGRGYSPLHF TGCGCCAGCAGCTTGGAACGGGGGCGAGGCTATTCACCCCTCCACTTT
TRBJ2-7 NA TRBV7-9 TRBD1 CASSFYRGGEQYF TGTGCCAGCAGCTTTTACAGGGGTGGCGAGCAGTACTTC
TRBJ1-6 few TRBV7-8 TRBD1 CASSPTGVGNSPLHF TGTGCCAGCAGCCCGACAGGGGTAGGCAATTCACCCCTCCACTTT
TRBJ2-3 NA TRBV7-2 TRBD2 CASSLALAGGTDTQYF TGTGCCAGCAGCTTAGCTTTAGCGGGGGGAACGGATACGCAGTATTTT
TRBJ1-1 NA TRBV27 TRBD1 CASSRQGFLNTEAFF TGTGCCAGCAGTCGACAGGGCTTCCTGAACACTGAAGCTTTCTTT
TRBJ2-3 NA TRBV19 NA CAAGLASTDTQYF TGTGCCGCCGGCCTCGCTAGCACAGATACGCAGTATTTT
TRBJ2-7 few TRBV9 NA CASSVEQAPYEQYF TGTGCCAGCAGCGTAGAACAGGCTCCCTACGAGCAGTACTTC
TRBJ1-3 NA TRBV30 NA CAWSVGISSSGNTIYF TGTGCCTGGAGTGTAGGAATATCGAGCTCTGGAAACACCATATATTTT
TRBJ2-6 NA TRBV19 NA CASSSYPARAGANVLTF TGTGCCAGTAGTTCCTACCCGGCGAGGGCTGGGGCCAACGTCCTGACTTTC
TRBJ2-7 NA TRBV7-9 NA CASSLQGYYEQYF TGTGCCAGCAGTTTACAGGGTTACTACGAGCAGTACTTC
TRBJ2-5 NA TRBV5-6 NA CASSSLAEETQYF TGTGCCAGCAGCTCACTAGCAGAAGAGACCCAGTACTTC
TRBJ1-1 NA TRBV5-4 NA CASSFKRTANTEAFF TGTGCCAGCAGCTTCAAAAGAACAGCGAACACTGAAGCTTTCTTT
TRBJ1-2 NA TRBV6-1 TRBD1 CASTDQGADGYTF TGTGCCAGCACGGACCAGGGGGCGGATGGCTACACCTTC
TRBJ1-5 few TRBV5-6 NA CASSLYNQPQHF TGTGCCAGCAGCTTGTACAATCAGCCCCAGCATTTT
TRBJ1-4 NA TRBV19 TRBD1 CASSTQTGNEKLFF TGTGCCAGTAGTACCCAGACAGGGAATGAAAAACTGTTTTTT
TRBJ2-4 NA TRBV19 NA CASSPESATNIQYF TGTGCCAGTAGTCCCGAGAGCGCCACAAACATTCAGTACTTC
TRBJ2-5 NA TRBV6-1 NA CASSGSQLKETQYF TGTGCCAGCAGTGGTTCACAGTTAAAAGAGACCCAGTACTTC
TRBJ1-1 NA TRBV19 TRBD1 CASSQGGTEAFF TGTGCCAGTTCTCAGGGGGGCACTGAAGCTTTCTTT
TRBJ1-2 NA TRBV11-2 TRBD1 CASSLGGQGARFGGYTF TGTGCCAGCAGCTTGGGTGGACAGGGAGCGAGGTTTGGGGGCTACACCTTC
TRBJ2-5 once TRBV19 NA CASRTRGSGETQYF TGTGCCAGTAGAACCCGGGGCTCCGGGGAGACCCAGTACTTC
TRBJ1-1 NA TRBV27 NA CASDPVGKTEAFF TGTGCCAGCGACCCGGTGGGTAAGACTGAAGCTTTCTTT
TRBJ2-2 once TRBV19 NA CASKGAHANTGELFF TGTGCCAGTAAGGGAGCGCACGCGAACACCGGGGAGCTGTTTTTT
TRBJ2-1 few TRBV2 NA CASSVVLTFSSSYNEQFF TGTGCCAGCAGTGTGGTCTTAACATTCTCTAGCTCCTACAATGAGCAGTTCTTC
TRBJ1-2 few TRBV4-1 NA CASSQISGDFNGYTF TGCGCCAGCAGCCAAATCTCGGGGGATTTTAATGGCTACACCTTC
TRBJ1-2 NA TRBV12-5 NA CASGLGRNYGYTF TGTGCTAGTGGTTTGGGCAGAAACTATGGCTACACCTTC
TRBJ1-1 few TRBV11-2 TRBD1 CASSMTGGYYAEAFF TGTGCCAGCAGCATGACAGGGGGTTATTATGCTGAAGCTTTCTTT
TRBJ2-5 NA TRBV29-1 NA CSVENKTFHLQETQYF TGCAGCGTTGAAAATAAGACATTCCACCTCCAAGAGACCCAGTACTTC
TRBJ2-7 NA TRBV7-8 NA CASSQSSDEQYF TGTGCCAGCAGTCAAAGTAGCGACGAGCAGTACTTC
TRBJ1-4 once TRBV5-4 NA CASSLEGTRKKLFF TGTGCCAGCAGCTTGGAGGGTACACGGAAAAAACTGTTTTTT